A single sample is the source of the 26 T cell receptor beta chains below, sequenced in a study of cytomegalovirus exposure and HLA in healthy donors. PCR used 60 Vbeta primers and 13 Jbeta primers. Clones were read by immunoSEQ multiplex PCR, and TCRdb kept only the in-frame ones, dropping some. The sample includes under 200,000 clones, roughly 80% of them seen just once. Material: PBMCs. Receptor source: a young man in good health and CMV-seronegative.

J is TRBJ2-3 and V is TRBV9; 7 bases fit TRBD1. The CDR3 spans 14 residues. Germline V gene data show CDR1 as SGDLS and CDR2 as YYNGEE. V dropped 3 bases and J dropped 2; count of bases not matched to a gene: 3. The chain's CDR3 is CASSATGFTDTQYF. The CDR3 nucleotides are TGTGCCAGCAGCGCGACAGGGTTCACAGATACGCAGTATTTT. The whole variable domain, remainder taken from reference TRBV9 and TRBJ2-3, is DSGVTQTPKHLITATGQRVTLRCSPRSGDLSVYWYQQSLDQGLQFLIQYYNGEERAKGNILERFSAQQFPDLHSELNLSSLELGDSALYFCASSATGFTDTQYFGPGTRLTVL.

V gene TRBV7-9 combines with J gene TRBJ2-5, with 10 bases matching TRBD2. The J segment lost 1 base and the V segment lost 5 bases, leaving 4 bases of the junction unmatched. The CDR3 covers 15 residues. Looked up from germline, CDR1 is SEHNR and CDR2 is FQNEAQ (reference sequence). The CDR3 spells CASSRTSGSQETQYF. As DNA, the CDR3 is TGTGCCAGCAGCCGGACTAGCGGAAGCCAAGAGACCCAGTACTTC.

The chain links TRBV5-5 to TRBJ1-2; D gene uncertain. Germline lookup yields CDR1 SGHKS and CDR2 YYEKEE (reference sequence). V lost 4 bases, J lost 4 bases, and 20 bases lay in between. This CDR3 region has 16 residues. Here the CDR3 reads CASSQVGTASSYGYTF. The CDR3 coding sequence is TGTGCCAGCAGCCAAGTCGGAACAGCCTCCTCCTATGGCTACACCTTC.

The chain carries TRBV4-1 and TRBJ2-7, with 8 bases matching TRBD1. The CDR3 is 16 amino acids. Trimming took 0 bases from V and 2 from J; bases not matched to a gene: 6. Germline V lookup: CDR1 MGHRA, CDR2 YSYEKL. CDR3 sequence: CASSQDRQGTPYEQYF. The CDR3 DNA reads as TGCGCCAGCAGCCAAGACAGACAGGGGACACCCTACGAGCAGTACTTC.

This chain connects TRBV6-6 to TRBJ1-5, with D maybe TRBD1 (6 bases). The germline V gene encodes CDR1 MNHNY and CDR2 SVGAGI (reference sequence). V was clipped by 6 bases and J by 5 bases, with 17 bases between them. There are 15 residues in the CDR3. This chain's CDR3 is CASRTGQTRDQPQHF. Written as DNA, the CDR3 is TGTGCCAGCAGGACAGGACAGACCAGGGATCAGCCCCAGCATTTT.

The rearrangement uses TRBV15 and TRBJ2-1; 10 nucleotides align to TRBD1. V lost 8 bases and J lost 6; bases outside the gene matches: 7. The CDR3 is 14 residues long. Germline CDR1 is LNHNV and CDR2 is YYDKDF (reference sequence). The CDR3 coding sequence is TGTGCCACCGGAACCGGGACAGGGGTCAATGAGCAGTTCTTC. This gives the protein CATGTGTGVNEQFF.

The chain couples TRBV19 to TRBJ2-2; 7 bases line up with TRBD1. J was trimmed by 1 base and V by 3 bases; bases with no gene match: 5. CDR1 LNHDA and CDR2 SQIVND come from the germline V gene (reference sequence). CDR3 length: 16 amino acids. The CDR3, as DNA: TGTGCCAGTAGTATCGGGACAGTTCAGAACACCGGGGAGCTGTTTTTT. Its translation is CASSIGTVQNTGELFF. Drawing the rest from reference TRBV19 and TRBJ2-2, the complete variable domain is DGGITQSPKYLFRKEGQNVTLSCEQNLNHDAMYWYRQDPGQGLRLIYYSQIVNDFQKGDIAEGYSVSREKKESFPLTVTSAQKNPTAFYLCASSIGTVQNTGELFFGEGSRLTVL.

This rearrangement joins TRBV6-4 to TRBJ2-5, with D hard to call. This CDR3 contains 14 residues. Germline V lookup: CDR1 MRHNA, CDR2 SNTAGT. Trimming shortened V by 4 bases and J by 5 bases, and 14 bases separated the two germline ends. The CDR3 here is CASSGRVVRETQYF. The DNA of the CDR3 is TGTGCCAGCAGTGGCCGCGTTGTGAGGGAGACCCAGTACTTC.

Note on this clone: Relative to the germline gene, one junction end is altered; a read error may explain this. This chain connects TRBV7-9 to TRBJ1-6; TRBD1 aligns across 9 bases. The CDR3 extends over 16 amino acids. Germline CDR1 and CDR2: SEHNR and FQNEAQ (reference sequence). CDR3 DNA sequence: TGTTCCAGCAGCTTGTATACAGGGGGCCCTAATTCACCCCTCCACTTT. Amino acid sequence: CSSSLYTGGPNSPLHF.

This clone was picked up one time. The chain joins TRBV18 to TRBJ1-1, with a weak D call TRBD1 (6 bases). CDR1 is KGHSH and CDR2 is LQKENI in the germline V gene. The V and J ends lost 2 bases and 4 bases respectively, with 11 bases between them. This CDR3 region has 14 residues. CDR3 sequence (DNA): TGTGCCAGCTCACCAGGACAGCGGGGCACTGAAGCTTTCTTT. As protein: CASSPGQRGTEAFF.

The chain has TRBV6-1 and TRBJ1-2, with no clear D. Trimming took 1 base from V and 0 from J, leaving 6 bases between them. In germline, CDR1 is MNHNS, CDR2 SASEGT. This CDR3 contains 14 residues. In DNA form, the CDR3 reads TGTGCCAGCAGTGAAGAACAAGCTAACTATGGCTACACCTTC. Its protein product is CASSEEQANYGYTF.

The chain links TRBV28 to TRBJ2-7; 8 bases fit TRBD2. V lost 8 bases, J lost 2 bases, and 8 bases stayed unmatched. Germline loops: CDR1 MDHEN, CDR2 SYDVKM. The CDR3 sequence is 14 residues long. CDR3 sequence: CASAPGGAPYEQYF. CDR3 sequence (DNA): TGTGCCAGCGCCCCGGGAGGGGCTCCCTACGAGCAGTACTTC.

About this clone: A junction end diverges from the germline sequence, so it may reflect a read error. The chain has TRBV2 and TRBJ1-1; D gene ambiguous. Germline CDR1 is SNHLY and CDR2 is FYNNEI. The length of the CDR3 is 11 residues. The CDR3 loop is CASSDLRSWIF. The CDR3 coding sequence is TGTGCCAGCTCCGACTTACGATCGTGGATCTTT.

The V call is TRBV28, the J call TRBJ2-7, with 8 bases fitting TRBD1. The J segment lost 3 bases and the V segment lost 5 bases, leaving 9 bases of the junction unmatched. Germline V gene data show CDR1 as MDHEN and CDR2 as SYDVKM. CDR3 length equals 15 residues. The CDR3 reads CASSPGTGLIYEQYF. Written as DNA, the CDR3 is TGTGCCAGCAGTCCCGGGACAGGCCTGATCTACGAGCAGTACTTC.

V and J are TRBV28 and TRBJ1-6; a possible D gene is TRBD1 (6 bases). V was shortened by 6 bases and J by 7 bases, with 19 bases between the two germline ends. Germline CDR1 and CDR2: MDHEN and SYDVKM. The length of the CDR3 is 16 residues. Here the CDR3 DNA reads TGTGCCAGCAGCCTTCTCCAGACAGGTTCGAATTCACCCCTCCACTTT. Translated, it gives CASSLLQTGSNSPLHF.

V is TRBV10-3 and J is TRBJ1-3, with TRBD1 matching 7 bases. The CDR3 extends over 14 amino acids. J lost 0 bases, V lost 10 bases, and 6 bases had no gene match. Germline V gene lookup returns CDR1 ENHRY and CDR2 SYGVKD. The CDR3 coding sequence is TGTGCCACCGAAACAGGGGCCTCTGGAAACACCATATATTTT. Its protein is CATETGASGNTIYF.

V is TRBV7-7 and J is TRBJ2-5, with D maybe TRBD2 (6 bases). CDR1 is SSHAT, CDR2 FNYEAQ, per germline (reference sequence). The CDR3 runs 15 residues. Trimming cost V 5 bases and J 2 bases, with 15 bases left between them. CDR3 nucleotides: TGTGCCAGCAGCGTCCGGGACTCGTGGCAAGAGACCCAGTACTTC. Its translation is CASSVRDSWQETQYF.

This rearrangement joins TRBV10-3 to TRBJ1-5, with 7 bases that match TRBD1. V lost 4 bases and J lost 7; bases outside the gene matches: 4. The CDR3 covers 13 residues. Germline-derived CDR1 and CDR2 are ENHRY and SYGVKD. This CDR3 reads CAISGDRGQPQHF. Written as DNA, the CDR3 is TGTGCCATCAGTGGGGACAGAGGGCAGCCCCAGCATTTT.

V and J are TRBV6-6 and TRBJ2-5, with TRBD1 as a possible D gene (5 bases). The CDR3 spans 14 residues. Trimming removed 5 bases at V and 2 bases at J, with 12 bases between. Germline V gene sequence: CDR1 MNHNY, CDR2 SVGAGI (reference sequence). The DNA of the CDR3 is TGTGCCAGCAGTAAGGCAGGGCAGCAAGAGACCCAGTACTTC. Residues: CASSKAGQQETQYF.

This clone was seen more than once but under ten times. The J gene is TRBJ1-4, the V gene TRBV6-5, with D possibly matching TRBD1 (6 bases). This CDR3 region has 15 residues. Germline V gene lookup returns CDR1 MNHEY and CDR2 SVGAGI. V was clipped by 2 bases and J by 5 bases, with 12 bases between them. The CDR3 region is CASSYGQTLNEKLFF. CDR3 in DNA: TGTGCCAGCAGTTACGGACAGACTTTGAATGAAAAACTGTTTTTT.

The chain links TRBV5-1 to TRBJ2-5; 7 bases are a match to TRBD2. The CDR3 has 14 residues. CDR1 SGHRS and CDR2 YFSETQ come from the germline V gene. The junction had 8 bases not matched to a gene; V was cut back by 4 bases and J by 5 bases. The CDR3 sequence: CASSDGRAEETQYF. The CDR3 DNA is TGCGCCAGCAGCGATGGGAGGGCCGAGGAGACCCAGTACTTC.

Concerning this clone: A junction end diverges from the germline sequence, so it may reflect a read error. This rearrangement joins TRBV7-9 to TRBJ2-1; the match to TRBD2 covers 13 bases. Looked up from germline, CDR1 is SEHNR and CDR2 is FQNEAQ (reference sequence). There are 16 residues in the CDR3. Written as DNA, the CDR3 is TGTTCCAGCAGCCTGGGGACTAGCGGGGATAGGGGTGAGCAGTTCTTC. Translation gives CSSSLGTSGDRGEQFF.

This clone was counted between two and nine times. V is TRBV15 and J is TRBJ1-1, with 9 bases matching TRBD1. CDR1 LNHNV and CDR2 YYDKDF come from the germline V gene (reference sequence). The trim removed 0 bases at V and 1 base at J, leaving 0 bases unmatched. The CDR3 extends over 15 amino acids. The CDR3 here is CATSREQGANTEAFF. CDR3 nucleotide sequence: TGTGCCACCAGCAGAGAACAGGGGGCGAACACTGAAGCTTTCTTT.

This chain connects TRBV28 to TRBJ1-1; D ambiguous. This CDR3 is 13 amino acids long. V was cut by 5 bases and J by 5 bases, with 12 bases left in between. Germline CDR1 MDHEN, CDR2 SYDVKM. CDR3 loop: CASSPNVRTEAFF. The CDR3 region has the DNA TGTGCCAGCAGTCCCAACGTTCGGACTGAAGCTTTCTTT.

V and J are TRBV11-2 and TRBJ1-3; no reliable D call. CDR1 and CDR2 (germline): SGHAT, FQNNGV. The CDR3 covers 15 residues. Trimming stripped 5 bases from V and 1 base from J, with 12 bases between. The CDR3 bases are TGTGCCAGCAGCCCCGGACTGACTTCTGGAAACACCATATATTTT. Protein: CASSPGLTSGNTIYF. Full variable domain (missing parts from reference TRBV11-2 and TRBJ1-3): EAGVAQSPRYKIIEKRQSVAFWCNPISGHATLYWYQQILGQGPKLLIQFQNNGVVDDSQLPKDRFSAERLKGVDSTLKIQPAKLEDSAVYLCASSPGLTSGNTIYFGEGSWLTVV.

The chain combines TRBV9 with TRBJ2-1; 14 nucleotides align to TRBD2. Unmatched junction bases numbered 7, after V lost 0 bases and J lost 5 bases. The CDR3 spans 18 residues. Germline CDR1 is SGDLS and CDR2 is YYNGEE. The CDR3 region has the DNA TGTGCCAGCAGCGTAGATTCTGGACTAGCGGGAGGTAACAATGAGCAGTTCTTC. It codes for CASSVDSGLAGGNNEQFF. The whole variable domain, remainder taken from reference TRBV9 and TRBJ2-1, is DSGVTQTPKHLITATGQRVTLRCSPRSGDLSVYWYQQSLDQGLQFLIQYYNGEERAKGNILERFSAQQFPDLHSELNLSSLELGDSALYFCASSVDSGLAGGNNEQFFGPGTRLTVL.